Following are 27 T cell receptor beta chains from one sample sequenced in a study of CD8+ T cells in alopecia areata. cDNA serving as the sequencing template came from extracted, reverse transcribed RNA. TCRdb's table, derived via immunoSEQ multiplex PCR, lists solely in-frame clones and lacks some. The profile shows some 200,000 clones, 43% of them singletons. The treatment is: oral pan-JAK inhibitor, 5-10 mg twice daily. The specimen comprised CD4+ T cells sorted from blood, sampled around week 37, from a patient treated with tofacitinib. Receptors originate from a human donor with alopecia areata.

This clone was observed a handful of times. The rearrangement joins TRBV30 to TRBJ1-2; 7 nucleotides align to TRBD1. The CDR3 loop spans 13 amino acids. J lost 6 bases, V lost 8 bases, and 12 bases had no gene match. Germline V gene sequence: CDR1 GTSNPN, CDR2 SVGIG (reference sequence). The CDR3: CARNADRANGYTF. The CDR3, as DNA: TGTGCCAGGAATGCTGACAGGGCGAATGGCTACACCTTC.

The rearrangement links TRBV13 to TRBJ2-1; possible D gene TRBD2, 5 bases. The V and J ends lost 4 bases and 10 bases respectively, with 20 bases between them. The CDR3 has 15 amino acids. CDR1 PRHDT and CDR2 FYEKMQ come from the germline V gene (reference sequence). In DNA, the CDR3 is TGTGCCAGCAGCTCCCGGCTTCTCCCGAGGGAGGAGCAGTTCTTC. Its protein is CASSSRLLPREEQFF.

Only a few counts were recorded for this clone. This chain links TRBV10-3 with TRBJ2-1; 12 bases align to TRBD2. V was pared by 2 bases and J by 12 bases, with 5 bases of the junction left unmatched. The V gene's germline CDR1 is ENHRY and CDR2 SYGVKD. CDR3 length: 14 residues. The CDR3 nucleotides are TGTGCCATCAGTGAGGGACTAGCGGGAAGGAGGCAGTTCTTC. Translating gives CAISEGLAGRRQFF.

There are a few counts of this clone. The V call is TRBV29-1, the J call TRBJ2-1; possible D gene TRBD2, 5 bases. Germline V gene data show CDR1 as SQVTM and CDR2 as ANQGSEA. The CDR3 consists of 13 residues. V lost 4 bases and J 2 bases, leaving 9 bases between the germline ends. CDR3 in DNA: TGCAGCGTTGGGGCGGGTACCTACAATGAGCAGTTCTTC. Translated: CSVGAGTYNEQFF.

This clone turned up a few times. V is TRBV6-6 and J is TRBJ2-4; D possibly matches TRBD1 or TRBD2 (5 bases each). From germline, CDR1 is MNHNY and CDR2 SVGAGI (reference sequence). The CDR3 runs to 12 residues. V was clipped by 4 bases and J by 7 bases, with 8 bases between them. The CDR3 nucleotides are TGTGCCAGCAGTTCCAGGGAGAACATTCAGTACTTC. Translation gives CASSSRENIQYF.

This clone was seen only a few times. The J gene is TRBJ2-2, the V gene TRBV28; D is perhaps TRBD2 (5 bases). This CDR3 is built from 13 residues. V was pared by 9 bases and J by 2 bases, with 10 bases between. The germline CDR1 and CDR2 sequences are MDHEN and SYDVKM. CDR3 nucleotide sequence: TGTGCCAGTTTTGAGGGTAACACCGGGGAGCTGTTTTTT. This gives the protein CASFEGNTGELFF.

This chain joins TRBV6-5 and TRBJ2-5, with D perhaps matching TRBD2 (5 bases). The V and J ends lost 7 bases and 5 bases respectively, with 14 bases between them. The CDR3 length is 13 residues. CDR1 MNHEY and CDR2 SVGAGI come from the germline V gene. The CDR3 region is CASNGGGLETQYF. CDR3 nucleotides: TGTGCCAGCAACGGCGGCGGGTTGGAGACCCAGTACTTC.

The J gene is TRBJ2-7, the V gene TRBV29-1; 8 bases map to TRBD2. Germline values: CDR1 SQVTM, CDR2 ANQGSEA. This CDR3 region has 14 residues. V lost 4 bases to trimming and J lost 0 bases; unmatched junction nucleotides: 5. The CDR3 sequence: CSVASGGGSYEQYF. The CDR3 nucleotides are TGCAGCGTTGCGTCCGGGGGGGGCTCCTACGAGCAGTACTTC.

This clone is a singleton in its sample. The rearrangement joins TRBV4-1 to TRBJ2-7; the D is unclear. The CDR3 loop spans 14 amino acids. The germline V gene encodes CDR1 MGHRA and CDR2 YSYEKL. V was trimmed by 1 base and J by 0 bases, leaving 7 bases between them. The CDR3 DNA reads TGCGCCAGCAGCCAAGCAACGTACTCCTACGAGCAGTACTTC. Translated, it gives CASSQATYSYEQYF.

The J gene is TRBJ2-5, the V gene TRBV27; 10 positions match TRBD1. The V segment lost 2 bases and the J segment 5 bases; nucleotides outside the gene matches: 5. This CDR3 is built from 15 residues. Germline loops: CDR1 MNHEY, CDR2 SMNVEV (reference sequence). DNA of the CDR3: TGTGCCAGCAGTTTACTTGGGACAGGGGCGGAGACCCAGTACTTC. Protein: CASSLLGTGAETQYF.

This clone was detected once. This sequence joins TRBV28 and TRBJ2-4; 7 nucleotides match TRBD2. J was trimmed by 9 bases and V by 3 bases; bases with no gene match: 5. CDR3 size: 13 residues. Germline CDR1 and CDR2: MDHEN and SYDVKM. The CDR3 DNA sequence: TGTGCCAGCAGTTTGGGACTATTTGTCATTCAGTACTTC. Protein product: CASSLGLFVIQYF.

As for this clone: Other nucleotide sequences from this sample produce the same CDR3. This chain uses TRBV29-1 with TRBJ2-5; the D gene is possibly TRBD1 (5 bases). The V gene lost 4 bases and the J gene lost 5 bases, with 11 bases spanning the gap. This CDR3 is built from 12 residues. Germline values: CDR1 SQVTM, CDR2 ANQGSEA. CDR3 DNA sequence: TGCAGCGTTGGACTTTCAGGGGAGACCCAGTACTTC. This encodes CSVGLSGETQYF.

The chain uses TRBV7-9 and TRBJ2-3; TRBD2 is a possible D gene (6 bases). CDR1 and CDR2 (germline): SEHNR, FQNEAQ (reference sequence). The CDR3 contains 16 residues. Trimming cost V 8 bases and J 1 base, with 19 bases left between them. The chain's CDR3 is CASGSPAGFGTDTQYF. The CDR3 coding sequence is TGTGCCAGCGGATCGCCAGCGGGCTTCGGCACAGATACGCAGTATTTT.

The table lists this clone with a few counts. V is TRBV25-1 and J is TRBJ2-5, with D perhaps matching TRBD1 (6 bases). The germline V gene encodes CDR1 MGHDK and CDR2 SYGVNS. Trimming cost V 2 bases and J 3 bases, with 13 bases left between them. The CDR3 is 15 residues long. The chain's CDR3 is CASSENAGVKETQYF. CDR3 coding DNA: TGTGCCAGCAGTGAAAATGCAGGGGTGAAAGAGACCCAGTACTTC.

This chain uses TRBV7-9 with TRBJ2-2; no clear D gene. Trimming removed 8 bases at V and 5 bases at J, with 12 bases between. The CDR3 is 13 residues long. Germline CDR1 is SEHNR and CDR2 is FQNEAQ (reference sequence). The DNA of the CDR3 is TGTGCCAGCGGTCCTCGTGCAACCGGGGAGCTGTTTTTT. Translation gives CASGPRATGELFF.

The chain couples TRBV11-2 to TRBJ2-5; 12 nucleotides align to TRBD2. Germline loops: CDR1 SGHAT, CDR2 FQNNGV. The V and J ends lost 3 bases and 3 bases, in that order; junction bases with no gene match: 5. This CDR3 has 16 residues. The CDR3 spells CASSLILAGGKETQYF. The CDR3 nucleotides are TGTGCCAGCAGCTTGATTCTAGCGGGAGGGAAAGAGACCCAGTACTTC.

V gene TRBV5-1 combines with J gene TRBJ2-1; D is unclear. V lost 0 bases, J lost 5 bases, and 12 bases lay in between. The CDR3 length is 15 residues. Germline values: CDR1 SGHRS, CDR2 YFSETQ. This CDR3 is CASSLASRPNNEQFF. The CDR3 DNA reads TGCGCCAGCAGCTTGGCCAGTAGGCCGAACAATGAGCAGTTCTTC.

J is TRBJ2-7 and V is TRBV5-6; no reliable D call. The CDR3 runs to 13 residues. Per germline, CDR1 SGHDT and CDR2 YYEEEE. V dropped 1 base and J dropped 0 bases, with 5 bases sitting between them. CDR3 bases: TGTGCCAGCAGCTTGCCCTCCTCCTACGAGCAGTACTTC. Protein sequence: CASSLPSSYEQYF.

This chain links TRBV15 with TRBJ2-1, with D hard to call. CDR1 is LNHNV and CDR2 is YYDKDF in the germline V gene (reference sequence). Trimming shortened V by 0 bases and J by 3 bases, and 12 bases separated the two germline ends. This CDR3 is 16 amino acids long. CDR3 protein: CATSRDIPSNYNEQFF. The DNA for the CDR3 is TGTGCCACCAGCAGAGATATCCCCAGCAACTACAATGAGCAGTTCTTC.

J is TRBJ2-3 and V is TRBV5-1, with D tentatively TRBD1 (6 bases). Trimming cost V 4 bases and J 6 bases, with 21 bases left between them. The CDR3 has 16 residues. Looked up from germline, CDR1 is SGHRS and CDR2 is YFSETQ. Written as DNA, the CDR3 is TGCGCCAGCAGCCCGGCTGGGCTTCTGGGGGCGGATACGCAGTATTTT. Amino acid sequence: CASSPAGLLGADTQYF.

CDR3 DNA: TGTGCCAGCAGCTCCCAGGGGTCAGCCAAAAACATTCAGTACTTC. Amino acid sequence: CASSSQGSAKNIQYF. The chain couples TRBV7-3 to TRBJ2-4, with a tentative D call TRBD1 (6 bases). This CDR3 spans 15 amino acids. Trimming pared 4 bases from V and 0 bases from J, leaving 10 bases between. Germline loops: CDR1 SGHTA, CDR2 FQGTGA.

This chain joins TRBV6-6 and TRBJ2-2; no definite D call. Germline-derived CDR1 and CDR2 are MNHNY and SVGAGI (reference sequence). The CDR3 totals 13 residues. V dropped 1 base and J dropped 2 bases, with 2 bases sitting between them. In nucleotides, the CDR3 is TGTGCCAGCAGTTACTTCAACACCGGGGAGCTGTTTTTT. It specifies CASSYFNTGELFF.

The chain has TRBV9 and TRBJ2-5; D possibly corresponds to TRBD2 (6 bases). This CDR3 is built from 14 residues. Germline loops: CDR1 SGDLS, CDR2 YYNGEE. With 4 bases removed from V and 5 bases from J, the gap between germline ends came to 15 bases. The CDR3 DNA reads TGTGCCAGCAGCAGAGGGGACTCGAGGGAGACCCAGTACTTC. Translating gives CASSRGDSRETQYF.

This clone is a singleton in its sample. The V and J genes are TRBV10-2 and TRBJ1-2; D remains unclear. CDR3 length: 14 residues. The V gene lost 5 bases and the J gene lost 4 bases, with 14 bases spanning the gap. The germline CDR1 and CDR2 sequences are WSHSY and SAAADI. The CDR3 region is CASSSTDGIYGYTF. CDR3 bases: TGCGCCAGCAGTTCTACAGACGGTATCTATGGCTACACCTTC.

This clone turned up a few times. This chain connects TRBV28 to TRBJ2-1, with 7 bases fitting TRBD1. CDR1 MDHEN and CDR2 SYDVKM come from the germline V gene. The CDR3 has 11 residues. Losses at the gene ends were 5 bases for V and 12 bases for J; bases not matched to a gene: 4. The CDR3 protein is CASSQGDRQFF. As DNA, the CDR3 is TGTGCCAGCAGTCAAGGGGACAGGCAGTTCTTC.

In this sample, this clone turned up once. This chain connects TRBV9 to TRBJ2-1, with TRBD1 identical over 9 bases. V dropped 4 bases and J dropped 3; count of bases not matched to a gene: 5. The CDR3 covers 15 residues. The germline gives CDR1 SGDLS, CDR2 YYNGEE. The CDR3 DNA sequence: TGTGCCAGCAGCCCTACGGGACAGGGCTACAATGAGCAGTTCTTC. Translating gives CASSPTGQGYNEQFF. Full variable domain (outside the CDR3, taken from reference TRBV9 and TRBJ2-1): DSGVTQTPKHLITATGQRVTLRCSPRSGDLSVYWYQQSLDQGLQFLIQYYNGEERAKGNILERFSAQQFPDLHSELNLSSLELGDSALYFCASSPTGQGYNEQFFGPGTRLTVL.

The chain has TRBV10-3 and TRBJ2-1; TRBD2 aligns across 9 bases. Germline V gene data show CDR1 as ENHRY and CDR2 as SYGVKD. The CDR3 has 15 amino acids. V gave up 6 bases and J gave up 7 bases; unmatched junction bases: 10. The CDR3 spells CAIRSLAGVKNEQFF. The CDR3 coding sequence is TGTGCCATCAGGTCCTTAGCGGGAGTCAAGAATGAGCAGTTCTTC.